The 3 T cell receptor beta chains given below trace back to one sample, sequenced in a study of blood T cell repertoires in COVID-19. TCRdb keeps only in-frame clones here, not all; method: immunoSEQ multiplex PCR. The sample comprises hundreds of thousands of clones, 85% to 90% of which are singletons, and 2% to 2.5% rests with the top ten. Material for sequencing was PBMCs or T cells enriched from blood (not recorded which). The origin of the receptors is a woman aged 18-30 years who had recovered from COVID-19.

This clone came up once. V and J are TRBV11-2 and TRBJ1-4, with D tentatively TRBD1 (5 bases). The CDR3 loop spans 16 amino acids. V shed 2 bases and J shed 0 bases, with 10 bases lying between them. The V gene's germline CDR1 is SGHAT and CDR2 FQNNGV. The DNA of the CDR3 is TGTGCCAGCAGCTTAAATGGGGCAGCAACTAATGAAAAACTGTTTTTT. Translated: CASSLNGAATNEKLFF.

The V gene is TRBV5-4, the J gene TRBJ2-1; 8 bases align to TRBD2. Germline CDR1 is SGHNT and CDR2 is YYREEE (reference sequence). CDR3 length: 14 residues. Trimming cost V 5 bases and J 0 bases; bases outside gene matches: 1. As DNA, the CDR3 is TGTGCCAGCAGAAGCGGGGGCTCCTACAATGAGCAGTTCTTC. This sequence encodes CASRSGGSYNEQFF.

The CDR3 is CASKGAGGIADTQYF. The CDR3 coding sequence is TGTGCCAGCAAAGGAGCGGGGGGGATCGCAGATACGCAGTATTTT. V usage is TRBV6-5 and J usage is TRBJ2-3, with 10 nucleotides matching TRBD2. Germline V gives CDR1 MNHEY, CDR2 SVGAGI. This CDR3 has 15 residues. J gave up 4 bases and V 7 bases, and 8 bases lay outside the gene matches.